One sample yielded the 11 T cell receptor beta chains listed below, sequenced in a study of blood T cell repertoires in COVID-19. Clones were sequenced by immunoSEQ multiplex PCR, and TCRdb holds only the in-frame ones, with some missing. The sample lists 45,000 to 55,000 clones, approximately 82% occurring once. Sequenced material: peripheral blood. The receptors here all came from a human donor in a cohort sampled during active COVID-19.

In its sample, this clone was seen once. The chain employs TRBV12-3 or TRBV12-4 and TRBJ1-6, with D possibly being TRBD1 (5 bases). V lost 6 bases and J lost 5, with 8 bases in between. The CDR3 is 13 amino acids. In nucleotides, the CDR3 is TGTGCCAGCAGCAGGGTGAATAATTCACCCCTCCACTTT. This codes for CASSRVNNSPLHF.

This chain joins TRBV4-2 and TRBJ1-2; 7 bases match TRBD1. Germline CDR1 and CDR2: LGHNA and YNFKEQ. The CDR3 covers 19 residues. V lost 0 bases and J lost 1; bases outside the gene matches: 14. The CDR3 region has the DNA TGTGCCAGCAGCCAAGAACCAGGGGGATCGGGAGTGGTTAACTATGGCTACACCTTC. This encodes CASSQEPGGSGVVNYGYTF.

Here the CDR3 DNA reads TGTGCCAGCTCAGGGACAGGGAGGACTGAAGCTTTCTTT. It specifies CASSGTGRTEAFF. J is TRBJ1-1 and V is TRBV18; TRBD1 matches at 9 bases. This CDR3 region has 13 residues. Germline values: CDR1 KGHSH, CDR2 LQKENI. The trim removed 5 bases at V and 5 bases at J, leaving 3 bases unmatched. Full variable domain (missing parts from reference TRBV18 and TRBJ1-1): NAGVMQNPRHLVRRRGQEARLRCSPMKGHSHVYWYRQLPEEGLKFMVYLQKENIIDESGMPKERFSAEFPKEGPSILRIQQVVRGDSAAYFCASSGTGRTEAFFGQGTRLTVV.

J is TRBJ1-2 and V is TRBV4-1; the D gene is possibly TRBD1 (6 bases). Germline V lookup: CDR1 MGHRA, CDR2 YSYEKL. This CDR3 contains 15 residues. This chain's CDR3 is CPRSTGGGRVEGYTF. The CDR3 DNA follows: TGCCCCCGCAGCACCGGGGGGGGGCGGGTAGAGGGCTACACCTTC.

The chain carries TRBV4-1 and TRBJ1-6; the D gene is possibly TRBD1 (5 bases). In germline, CDR1 is MGHRA, CDR2 YSYEKL. V was pared by 3 bases and J by 9 bases, with 24 bases between. The CDR3 runs 18 residues. The CDR3 DNA is TGCGCCAGCAGCCATCCCCCCGGGGGGACTCATTCAGGTTCACCCCTCCACTTT. Protein: CASSHPPGGTHSGSPLHF.

The chain uses TRBV19 and TRBJ1-1; 8 positions match TRBD1. The length of the CDR3 is 18 residues. Trimming took 4 bases from V and 0 from J; bases not matched to a gene: 13. Germline CDR1 LNHDA, CDR2 SQIVND (reference sequence). The CDR3 DNA reads TGTGCCAGTAGTACTCTCACAGGGGGAGCCTACATGAACACTGAAGCTTTCTTT. It specifies CASSTLTGGAYMNTEAFF.

The chain has TRBV7-2 and TRBJ2-5; 9 bases map to TRBD2. Germline V gene data show CDR1 as SGHTA and CDR2 as FQGNSA. Losses at the gene ends were 0 bases for V and 5 bases for J; bases not matched to a gene: 4. This CDR3 is 15 amino acids long. CDR3 DNA sequence: TGTGCCAGCAGCTTAGCCGGGACTAGCCTGGAGACCCAGTACTTC. Translation gives CASSLAGTSLETQYF. The complete variable domain, with remaining parts taken from reference TRBV7-2 and TRBJ2-5, reads GAGVSQSPSNKVTEKGKDVELRCDPISGHTALYWYRQSLGQGLEFLIYFQGNSAPDKSGLPSDRFSAERTGGSVSTLTIQRTQQEDSAVYLCASSLAGTSLETQYFGPGTRLLVL.

V usage is TRBV27 and J usage is TRBJ1-2, with 7 bases lining up with TRBD1. Germline V gives CDR1 MNHEY, CDR2 SMNVEV (reference sequence). The trim removed 8 bases at V and 4 bases at J, leaving 13 bases unmatched. The CDR3 length is 15 residues. The CDR3 DNA sequence: TGTGCCAGCGCCAGACAGGGAGGCTTGGGCTATGGCTACACCTTC. It yields the protein CASARQGGLGYGYTF.

Details on this clone: The sample has other DNA sequences that encode this CDR3 too. This chain uses TRBV6-5 with TRBJ1-1; D is unclear. This CDR3 comprises 12 residues. The germline gives CDR1 MNHEY, CDR2 SVGAGI. Trimming removed 6 bases from V and 0 bases from J, with 5 bases in between. The CDR3 DNA is TGTGCCAGCAGCTTAATGAACACTGAAGCTTTCTTT. Protein: CASSLMNTEAFF.

The chain carries TRBV6-6 and TRBJ2-7; D perhaps matches TRBD1 (6 bases). V was pared by 2 bases and J by 9 bases, with 11 bases between. Germline V gene sequence: CDR1 MNHNY, CDR2 SVGAGI (reference sequence). CDR3 length: 12 amino acids. The CDR3 region is CASSYDRTGQYF. CDR3 coding DNA: TGTGCCAGCAGTTACGACAGGACGGGGCAGTACTTC.

The chain links TRBV25-1 to TRBJ2-3; unclear D gene. CDR1 is MGHDK and CDR2 is SYGVNS in the germline V gene. Trimming took off 1 base at V and 3 bases at J, with 8 bases between the two ends. CDR3 length: 14 residues. Here the CDR3 DNA reads TGTGCCAGCAGTGAATCTATCTGGACAGATACGCAGTATTTT. It codes for CASSESIWTDTQYF.